The entry that follows covers one T cell receptor beta chain sequence. The sample comes from a study of T cell changes during pregnancy in multiple sclerosis. V shed 5 bases and J shed 2 bases, with 9 bases lying between them. The CDR3 has 13 residues. Germline V gene sequence: CDR1 WSHSY, CDR2 SAAADI. Measured with immunoSEQ multiplex PCR; TCRdb has only the in-frame clones, and not every one. The table lists approximately 41,000 clones, 80% to 95% of them singletons, with roughly 10% in the top ten. The specimen comprised CD8+ T cells from peripheral blood mononuclear cells, sampled in the first trimester of pregnancy. The sequence came from a female donor with multiple sclerosis, enrolled in a pregnancy study. This chain joins TRBV10-2 and TRBJ1-2; D is undetermined. The CDR3 DNA is TGCGCCAGCAGTAACCTAGAGAACTATGGCTACACCTTC. Encoded protein: CASSNLENYGYTF.